This T cell receptor (beta chain) was identified during a study of T-cell reconstitution after alpha-beta-depleted transplantation in children. General study results and limits: Newly produced T cells mostly accounted for T-cell counts and diversity one year post-transplant.

This clonotype came up many times. Its antigen is unknown. The TCRbeta library incorporated unique molecular identifiers. A single record per CDR3 protein comes from TCRdb applying MiXCR to the PCR reads. The sample contains over 150,000 distinct CDR3 sequences, about 6% of which appear only once. The CDR3 sequence is 15 residues long. Germline V gene lookup returns CDR1 SQVTM and CDR2 ANQGSEA. The trim removed 4 bases at V and 1 base at J, leaving 8 bases unmatched. The receptor's source is a girl less than two years old with combined immunodeficiency, due to receive a stem cell transplant. V and J are TRBV29-1 and TRBJ1-1; 8 bases map to TRBD1. The sequences come from PBMCs, collected before TCRalphabeta/CD19-depleted stem cell transplant. The CDR3 DNA reads as TGCAGCGTTGCTGCGACCGGGACAGGGAACACTGAAGCTTTCTTT. Translated, it gives CSVAATGTGNTEAFF. The whole variable domain, filled in from reference TRBV29-1 and TRBJ1-1, reads SAVISQKPSRDICQRGTSLTIQCQVDSQVTMMFWYRQQPGQSLTLIATANQGSEATYESGFVIDKFPISRPNLTFSTLTVSNMSPEDSSIYLCSVAATGTGNTEAFFGQGTRLTVV.